The next 4 T cell receptor beta chains were all read from a single sample in a study of T cell responses to AZD1222 COVID-19 vaccine. Only in-frame clones appear in the TCRdb table, and some are missing; sequencing was by immunoSEQ multiplex PCR. The table lists around 130,000 clones, roughly 88% of them singletons, with roughly 9.1% in the top ten. The sequences come from peripheral blood, collected on day 0 of AZD1222 vaccination. All receptors come from an adult in good health.

V gene TRBV7-9 combines with J gene TRBJ1-3, with 8 bases aligning to TRBD1. CDR3 length equals 16 residues. CDR1 and CDR2 (germline): SEHNR, FQNEAQ (reference sequence). Germline trimming cut 5 bases from V and 2 bases from J; bases unmatched to any gene: 8. The CDR3 DNA follows: TGTGCCAGCAGCCGAAGCGACAGGGGAACTGGAAACACCATATATTTT. As protein: CASSRSDRGTGNTIYF.

V is TRBV7-2 and J is TRBJ2-5; D remains ambiguous. The CDR3 has 11 amino acids. Trimming cost V 5 bases and J 7 bases, with 8 bases left between them. CDR1 is SGHTA, CDR2 FQGNSA, per germline. Here the CDR3 DNA reads TGTGCCAGCAGCCTCCATGGGACCCAGTACTTC. It translates to CASSLHGTQYF.

This clone was seen only once. V is TRBV7-8 and J is TRBJ2-7, with 14 bases fitting TRBD2. This CDR3 contains 19 residues. Germline CDR1 and CDR2: SGHVS and FQNEAQ. J gave up 7 bases and V 4 bases, and 18 bases lay outside the gene matches. As DNA, the CDR3 is TGTGCCAGCAGCTCCGGGGGGACTAGCGGGAGTCCCTATTCTGGGGAGCAGTACTTC. Its translation is CASSSGGTSGSPYSGEQYF.

The chain employs TRBV3-1 (or the pseudogene TRBV3-2) and TRBJ1-1, with unresolved D. The CDR3 covers 14 residues. With 1 base removed from V and 3 bases from J, the gap between germline ends came to 9 bases. Germline V lookup: CDR1 LGHDT, CDR2 YNNKEL (reference sequence). The CDR3: CASSQGGIDTEAFF. In DNA, the CDR3 is TGTGCCAGCAGCCAAGGGGGAATTGACACTGAAGCTTTCTTT.